Presented here are 4 T cell receptor beta chains from one specimen sequenced in a study of cytomegalovirus exposure and HLA in healthy donors. The PCR employed 60 Vbeta primers together with 13 Jbeta primers. Produced via immunoSEQ multiplex PCR; TCRdb's table is partial and in-frame only. This sample has some 200,000 clones, with around 80% found just once. Input material: PBMCs. These receptors originate from a woman aged 55-70 years in good health and CMV-seropositive.

This chain joins TRBV7-2 and TRBJ2-3, with D hard to call. The CDR3 extends over 13 amino acids. Germline assignment: CDR1 SGHTA and CDR2 FQGNSA. Trimming pared 0 bases from V and 2 bases from J, leaving 3 bases between. The CDR3 bases are TGTGCCAGCAGCTTAGCGGCCACAGATACGCAGTATTTT. Protein sequence: CASSLAATDTQYF.

The genes are TRBV29-1 and TRBJ2-1; TRBD2 matches at 12 bases. Germline CDR1 is SQVTM and CDR2 is ANQGSEA. V shed 7 bases and J 8 bases; nucleotides not matched to a gene: 9. This CDR3 is 14 amino acids long. CDR3 DNA: TGCAGCGGGTCTAGCGGGAGGGCCGGGGATGAGCAGTTCTTC. Amino acid sequence: CSGSSGRAGDEQFF.

As for this clone: An end of the junction differs from the germline gene, which may be a read error. This sequence joins TRBV2 and TRBJ2-5; TRBD2 is a possible D gene (6 bases). The length of the CDR3 is 15 residues. Germline lookup yields CDR1 SNHLY and CDR2 FYNNEI. CDR3 coding DNA: TGTGCCAGCAGCGAAGGGACTCCCTCGGCGGAGACCCAGTACTTC. This encodes CASSEGTPSAETQYF.

This clone occurred once. The rearrangement uses TRBV19 and TRBJ1-1; D call uncertain. CDR3 length equals 15 residues. V lost 7 bases and J lost 0, with 15 bases in between. CDR1 is LNHDA, CDR2 SQIVND, per germline (reference sequence). The DNA for the CDR3 is TGTGCCAGTACCCGGAGGGTGGGCATGAACACTGAAGCTTTCTTT. This sequence encodes CASTRRVGMNTEAFF.